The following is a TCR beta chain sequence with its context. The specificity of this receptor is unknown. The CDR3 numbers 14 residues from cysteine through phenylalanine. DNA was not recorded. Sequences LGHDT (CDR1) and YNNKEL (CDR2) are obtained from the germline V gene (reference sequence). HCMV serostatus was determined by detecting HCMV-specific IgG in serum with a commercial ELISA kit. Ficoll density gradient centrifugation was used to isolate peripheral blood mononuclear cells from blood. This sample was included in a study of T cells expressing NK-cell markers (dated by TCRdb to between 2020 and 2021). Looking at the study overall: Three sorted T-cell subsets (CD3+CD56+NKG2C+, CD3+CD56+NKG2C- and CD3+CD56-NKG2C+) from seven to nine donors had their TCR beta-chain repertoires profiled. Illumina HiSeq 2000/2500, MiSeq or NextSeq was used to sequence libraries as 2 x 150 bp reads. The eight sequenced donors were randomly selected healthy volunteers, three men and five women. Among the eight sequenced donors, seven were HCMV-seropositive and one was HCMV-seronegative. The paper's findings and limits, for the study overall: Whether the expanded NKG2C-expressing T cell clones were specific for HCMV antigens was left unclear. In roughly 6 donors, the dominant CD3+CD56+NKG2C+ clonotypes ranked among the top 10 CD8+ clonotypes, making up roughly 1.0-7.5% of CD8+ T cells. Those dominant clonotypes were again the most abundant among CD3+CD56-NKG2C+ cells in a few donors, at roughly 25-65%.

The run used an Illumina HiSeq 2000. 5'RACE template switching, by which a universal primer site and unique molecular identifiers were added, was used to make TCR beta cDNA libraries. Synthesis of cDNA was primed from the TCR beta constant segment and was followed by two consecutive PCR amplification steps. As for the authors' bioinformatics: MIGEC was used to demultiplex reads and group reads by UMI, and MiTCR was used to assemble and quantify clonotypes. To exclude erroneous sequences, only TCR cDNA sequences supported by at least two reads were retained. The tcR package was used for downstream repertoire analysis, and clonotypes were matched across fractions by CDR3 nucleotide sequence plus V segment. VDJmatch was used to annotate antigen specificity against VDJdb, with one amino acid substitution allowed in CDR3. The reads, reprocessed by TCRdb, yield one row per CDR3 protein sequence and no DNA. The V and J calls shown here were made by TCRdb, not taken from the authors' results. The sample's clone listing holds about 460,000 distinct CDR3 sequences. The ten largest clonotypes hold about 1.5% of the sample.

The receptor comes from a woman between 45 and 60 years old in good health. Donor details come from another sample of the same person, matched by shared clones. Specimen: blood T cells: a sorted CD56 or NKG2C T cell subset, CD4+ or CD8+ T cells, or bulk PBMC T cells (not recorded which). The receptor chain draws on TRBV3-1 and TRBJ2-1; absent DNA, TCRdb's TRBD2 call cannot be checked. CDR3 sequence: CASSQVSGSNEQFF.